This TCR beta chain was retrieved from a study of OX40 agonist ivuxolimab in advanced cancers. Background on the study: With ivuxolimab, an agonistic anti-OX40 (CD134) antibody, patients were treated. The study, taken as a whole, reports: Antigens targeted by the expanded peripheral T cells were not determined.

The germline V gene encodes CDR1 MRHNA and CDR2 SNTAGT. With 5 bases removed from V and 3 bases from J, the gap between germline ends came to 8 bases. CDR3 size: 13 residues. Some clones are missing from TCRdb's copy, which holds only in-frame ones; the method was immunoSEQ multiplex PCR. Of 77,000 or so clones in the sample, 85% to 95% were seen once. On this clone itself: The antigen remains unidentified.

The V call is TRBV6-4, the J call TRBJ2-1; D gene unclear. The sequence derives from an adult with an advanced solid tumor such as melanoma, head and neck, liver or kidney cancer. Sample: CD4+ or CD8+ T cells sorted from blood, taken in a trial of the OX40 agonist ivuxolimab. In DNA, the CDR3 is TGTGCCAGCAGTTACGACAACTACAATGAGCAGTTCTTC. This sequence encodes CASSYDNYNEQFF.